This is a list of T cell receptor beta chains from one sample in a study of identical twins. TCRdb re-called the 5' RACE reads through MiXCR, storing one row per CDR3 protein. The top ten hold more than 3.5% of the sample, which has under 250,000 distinct CDR3 sequences, roughly 13% seen once. This sample was also put to use in a study of yellow fever vaccine responses in identical twins.

Sequencing input: memory (CD45RO+) T cells sorted from blood. Receptors originate from a woman between 18 and 29 years old in good health. The CDR3 runs from the conserved cysteine through the conserved F or W. Each record gives: V gene, D gene, clone size, J gene, CDR3 DNA, CDR3 protein. A D gene is named only where the DNA matches it firmly. The size entry is marked missing in some rows and otherwise reads once, few, many or a size class.

TRBV11-2	TRBD2	-	TRBJ2-7	TGTGCCAGCAGCTTCAGGACTAGCGGGAGGATTAACTTAACATCCCCCTACGAGCAGTACTTC	CASSFRTSGRINLTSPYEQYF
TRBV10-3	-	-	TRBJ1-4	TGTGCCATCAGTCACGGGTTGCAGGGTGAAAAACTGTTTTTT	CAISHGLQGEKLFF
TRBV27	-	-	TRBJ2-2	TGTGCCAGCAGTCCCTGGCGGGGGCTTCTAGCGCCCGGGGAGCTGTTTTTT	CASSPWRGLLAPGELFF
TRBV12-3/TRBV12-4	-	few	TRBJ1-3	TGTGCCAGCAGCCAAATGCTTGGGTCTGGAAACACCATATATTTT	CASSQMLGSGNTIYF
TRBV18	-	-	TRBJ2-6	TGTGCCAGCTCACAAGGTCAGGGCTCCTACTCTGGGGCCAACGTCCTGACTTTC	CASSQGQGSYSGANVLTF
TRBV20-1	TRBD1	many	TRBJ2-7	TGCAGTGCGACCCCCTCGGGACAGGGGTACTACGAGCAGTACTTC	CSATPSGQGYYEQYF
TRBV18	-	-	TRBJ2-5	TGTGCCAGCTCACCACGAATGTCAGGGGAAGAGACCCAGTACTTC	CASSPRMSGEETQYF
TRBV11-1	TRBD2	few	TRBJ2-3	TGTGCCAGCAGCTCCGGGACTAGCGGGATCGGTAACACAGATACGCAGTATTTT	CASSSGTSGIGNTDTQYF
TRBV28	-	-	TRBJ1-2	TGTGCCAGCGGGACCAGGGAAGAAGGCTACACCTTC	CASGTREEGYTF
TRBV6-1	TRBD2	few	TRBJ2-2	TGTGCCAGCAAACAACTAGCGGGAAACACCGGGGAGCTGTTTTTT	CASKQLAGNTGELFF
TRBV18	TRBD1	few	TRBJ2-7	TGTGCCAGCTCACCAAGACAGGGGGCTAACGAGCAGTACTTC	CASSPRQGANEQYF
TRBV4-3	TRBD1	-	TRBJ1-2	TGCGCCAGCAGCCAAGGAACAGGGGTGGGAAGCTATGGCTACACCTTC	CASSQGTGVGSYGYTF
TRBV2	-	few	TRBJ2-3	TGTGCCAGCAGTGAGGACAACACAGATACGCAGTATTTT	CASSEDNTDTQYF
TRBV5-1	TRBD1	many	TRBJ2-3	TGCGCCAGCAGCCTGAGGGGGACAGGGACAGATACGCAGTATTTT	CASSLRGTGTDTQYF
TRBV12-3/TRBV12-4	-	-	TRBJ1-2	TGTGCCAGCAGTTTAGCAAGCACTCCGAACTATGGCTACACCTTC	CASSLASTPNYGYTF
TRBV30	-	-	TRBJ1-4	TGTGCCTGGAGAATCCGGGGAGCTGATGAAAAACTGTTTTTT	CAWRIRGADEKLFF
TRBV28	TRBD1	-	TRBJ1-3	TGTGCCAGCAGTTTAGACAGGGCGACTGGAAACACCATATATTTT	CASSLDRATGNTIYF
TRBV28	TRBD1	many	TRBJ1-6	TGTGCCAGCAGTTCTCCGGGACAGCTTAATTCACCCCTCCACTTT	CASSSPGQLNSPLHF
TRBV4-3	-	-	TRBJ2-7	TGCGCCAGCAGCCTCACATGGGGGACCTACGAGCAGTACTTC	CASSLTWGTYEQYF
TRBV7-9	TRBD2	many	TRBJ2-7	TGTGCCACCCTGGGGCGAACGGCGGGAGGTACCTCCTACGAGCAGTACTTC	CATLGRTAGGTSYEQYF
TRBV6-5	TRBD2	many	TRBJ2-1	TGTGCCAGCAGTTACCCCGCCGCGGGAGCTTACAATGAGCAGTTCTTC	CASSYPAAGAYNEQFF
TRBV6-2/TRBV6-3	TRBD1	few	TRBJ2-2	TGTGCCAGCAAACAGGGGGCCACCGGGGAGCTGTTTTTT	CASKQGATGELFF
TRBV6-1	-	few	TRBJ2-1	TGTGCCAGCAGCAATACAAGAGTGGATGAGCAGTTCTTC	CASSNTRVDEQFF
TRBV5-1	-	many	TRBJ2-7	TGCGCCAGCAGCGCCTGGACAGACTACGAGCAGTACTTC	CASSAWTDYEQYF
TRBV6-1	-	-	TRBJ2-5	TGTGCCAGCAGCCGGGACAACCCTGGGGAGACCCAGTACTTC	CASSRDNPGETQYF
TRBV20-1	-	few	TRBJ2-7	TGCAGTGCGCCCATTAGGGGAAACGAGCAGTACTTC	CSAPIRGNEQYF
TRBV9	TRBD2	many	TRBJ2-2	TGTGCCAGCAGGGTGGGACTAGCGGACACCGGGGAGCTGTTTTTT	CASRVGLADTGELFF
TRBV11-2	TRBD1	-	TRBJ2-7	TGTGCCAGCAGCCCCTTAGTAGGTCAGGGGGCGAGTGAGCAGTACTTC	CASSPLVGQGASEQYF
TRBV29-1	-	once	TRBJ1-1	TGCAGCGTTGACCGGGGGGCCAACACTGAAGCTTTCTTT	CSVDRGANTEAFF
TRBV7-8	-	-	TRBJ2-7	TGTGCCAGCAGCTTAGGGCTTCAGGGCCCCTACGAGCAGTACTTC	CASSLGLQGPYEQYF
TRBV7-2	TRBD2	-	TRBJ2-7	TGTGCCAGCAGCTTAGTACCGGGACTAGCGGAGTACGAGCAGTACTTC	CASSLVPGLAEYEQYF
TRBV7-9	TRBD1	-	TRBJ2-1	TGTGCCAGCAGCGACAGGGTTGACAATGAGCAGTTCTTC	CASSDRVDNEQFF
TRBV5-1	TRBD2	-	TRBJ2-1	TGCGCCAGCAGCTCCGGACTAGCGGGGGGGGTTGAGCAGTTCTTC	CASSSGLAGGVEQFF
TRBV19	TRBD2	many	TRBJ2-5	TGTGCCAGTAGTAGAGCGGGAGTTCGAGAGACCCAGTACTTC	CASSRAGVRETQYF
TRBV27	TRBD1	few	TRBJ2-2	TGTGCCAGCCGATACGCCGGGACAGGGAACACCGGGGAGCTGTTTTTT	CASRYAGTGNTGELFF
TRBV15	-	-	TRBJ2-6	TGTGCCACCAGCGGTTCTACAGGGTCCCTCTCGTTGAGGGCCAACGTCCTGACTTTC	CATSGSTGSLSLRANVLTF
TRBV27	-	-	TRBJ2-6	TGTGCCAGCAGTACCTTCAGGGGCACCTTCGGTGAGGCCAACGTCCTGACTTTC	CASSTFRGTFGEANVLTF
TRBV6-1	TRBD2	few	TRBJ2-7	TGTGCCAGCAACCCGTCGGGAGGGTCGGACGAGCAGTACTTC	CASNPSGGSDEQYF
TRBV6-2/TRBV6-3	-	-	TRBJ2-1	TGTGCCACCAATAGTGGGGGCGAGCAGTTCTTC	CATNSGGEQFF
TRBV28	TRBD2	-	TRBJ2-1	TGTGCCAGCAGCCGGGCCCTAAAACTAGCGGGAGGGCCAAGGATGAGCAATGAGCAGTTCTTC	CASSRALKLAGGPRMSNEQFF
TRBV28	-	many	TRBJ2-2	TGTGCCAGCAGGCCAGTCATTCCGTTCACCGGGGAGCTGTTTTTT	CASRPVIPFTGELFF
TRBV19	-	-	TRBJ2-7	TGTGTCCTCAACGGACGGGGTATCCTCTACGAGCAGTACTTC	CVLNGRGILYEQYF
TRBV10-2	-	-	TRBJ2-3	TGCGCCAGCAGTGATCAAGCGGGAGATACGCAGTATTTT	CASSDQAGDTQYF
TRBV27	-	-	TRBJ2-7	TGTGCCAGCAGTCCTACTCGTTCCACAGGGTACGAGCAGTACTTC	CASSPTRSTGYEQYF
TRBV4-1	TRBD2	few	TRBJ2-1	TGCGCCAGCAGCCCACTAGCGACCTCCTACAATGAGCAGTTCTTC	CASSPLATSYNEQFF